This TCR beta chain was retrieved from a study of vaccination and CD4 T cells after COVID-19. Study-level information: Stimulation of cells relied on overlapping spike peptides derived from SARS-CoV-2, HCoV-NL63, HCoV-OC43 and HCoV-229E.

Notes on this clonotype: Antigen specificity is unknown.

Sample treatment: roughly ten-day PBMC culture with coronavirus spike peptide pools or control peptides (ViraFEST assay). Replacement of half the medium with fresh IL-2 medium took place on days 3 and 7. Cultured CD4+ T-cell DNA underwent Oncomine TCR Beta short-read sequencing. Genomic DNA was taken out of cultured CD4+ T cells by extraction. Each CDR3 protein gets one entry after TCRdb re-called the PCR reads with MiXCR. Of approximately 7,500 distinct CDR3 sequences in the sample, 65% are singletons; the top ten hold over 15%. This sequence originates from a human donor who had recovered from COVID-19. The sample comprised CD4+ T cells from blood, cultured in vitro.

The CDR3 coding sequence is TGTGCCATCAGTGACCAGGGCCCAAATGAAAAACTGTTTTTT. This gives the protein CAISDQGPNEKLFF. The V call is TRBV10-3, the J call TRBJ1-4; D may be TRBD1 (5 bases). V gave up 3 bases and J gave up 5 bases, with 10 bases separating them. The CDR3 is 14 amino acids. Germline lookup yields CDR1 ENHRY and CDR2 SYGVKD.